What follows are 27 T cell receptor beta chains derived from one specimen sequenced in a study of blood T cell repertoires in COVID-19 (dated by TCRdb to about 2020). The library was made by the immunoSEQ multiplex PCR assay. The immuneACCESS repertoire file appears here via TCRdb, limited to in-frame rearrangements. These files lack a portion of the clones; in checked studies, under half of the deficit traces to unresolved V genes, and the cause of the others is not known. A total of around 150,000 clones appear in this sample, 65% to 85% of them only once. Of the sample, roughly 13% is held by the ten largest clones. What was sequenced was PBMCs or T cells enriched from blood (not recorded which). These receptors were taken from a woman aged 55-69 years who had recovered from COVID-19.

V is TRBV7-9 and J is TRBJ2-2; 7 bases are a match to TRBD1. V was clipped by 4 bases and J by 3 bases; unmatched bases: 11. This CDR3 is built from 17 residues. Germline lookup yields CDR1 SEHNR and CDR2 FQNEAQ (reference sequence). CDR3 coding DNA: TGTGCCAGCAGCTCCTCGCCGGGACAGAGATACACCGGGGAGCTGTTTTTT. It is translated as CASSSSPGQRYTGELFF.

CDR3 sequence reads: CASKKTGRGKAEAFF. The CDR3 DNA reads as TGTGCCAGCAAGAAGACAGGGAGAGGGAAGGCTGAAGCTTTCTTT. The chain joins TRBV6-6 to TRBJ1-1; TRBD1 agrees at 7 bases. Germline V gives CDR1 MNHNY, CDR2 SVGAGI (reference sequence). This CDR3 has 15 residues. V gave up 7 bases and J gave up 6 bases; unmatched junction bases: 14.

This clone has a single count. J is TRBJ2-7 and V is TRBV11-2; D is undetermined. CDR1 and CDR2 from the germline V gene are SGHAT and FQNNGV. The CDR3 has 11 residues. V lost 6 bases and J 3 bases, leaving 6 bases between the germline ends. CDR3 residues: CASSPRYEQYF. As DNA, the CDR3 is TGTGCCAGCAGTCCTCGCTACGAGCAGTACTTC.

The genes are TRBV11-2 and TRBJ2-1; TRBD1 matches at 9 bases. The CDR3 spans 16 residues. V lost 2 bases to trimming and J lost 9 bases; unmatched junction nucleotides: 11. The germline V gene has CDR1 SGHAT and CDR2 FQNNGV. The CDR3 is CASSLLPGQGGSEQFF. CDR3 sequence (DNA): TGTGCCAGCAGCTTATTACCGGGACAGGGCGGATCTGAGCAGTTCTTC.

The V gene is TRBV29-1, the J gene TRBJ1-2, with 10 bases fitting TRBD1. Germline assignment: CDR1 SQVTM and CDR2 ANQGSEA. This CDR3 is 13 amino acids long. Trimming cost V 1 base and J 14 bases; bases outside gene matches: 10. Here the CDR3 reads CSVEGGTGDGNTF. In nucleotides, the CDR3 is TGCAGCGTTGAAGGTGGGACAGGGGATGGAAATACCTTC.

This clone has just one count. The chain joins TRBV6-5 to TRBJ2-7; 8 bases align to TRBD1. Germline loops: CDR1 MNHEY, CDR2 SVGAGI. The junction had 3 bases not matched to a gene; V was cut back by 6 bases and J by 2 bases. The CDR3 runs to 13 residues. The CDR3 nucleotides read TGTGCCAGCAGCAACAGGGGGGCCTACGAGCAGTACTTC. Protein sequence: CASSNRGAYEQYF.

This chain links TRBV28 with TRBJ1-5; TRBD1 aligns across 9 bases. V lost 6 bases, J lost 1 base, and 7 bases stayed unmatched. Germline assignment: CDR1 MDHEN and CDR2 SYDVKM. The CDR3 is made up of 16 amino acids. CDR3 sequence reads: CASSPTGGKSNQPQHF. In DNA form, the CDR3 reads TGTGCCAGCAGCCCTACAGGGGGCAAAAGCAATCAGCCCCAGCATTTT.

The genes are TRBV15 and TRBJ2-2; a possible D gene is TRBD2 (5 bases). The V and J ends lost 1 base and 4 bases respectively, with 10 bases between them. CDR1 is LNHNV, CDR2 YYDKDF, per germline (reference sequence). This CDR3 is 15 amino acids long. For the CDR3, the DNA is TGTGCCACCAGCAGAGCGCGGGCCAGCACCGGGGAGCTGTTTTTT. This encodes CATSRARASTGELFF.

DNA for the CDR3: TGTGCCAGCAGTTCAGGCAGCCTTAATGAAAAACTGTTTTTT. This sequence encodes CASSSGSLNEKLFF. The chain uses TRBV28 and TRBJ1-4; D gene ambiguous. Trimming cost V 4 bases and J 4 bases, with 10 bases left between them. CDR1 and CDR2 from the germline V gene are MDHEN and SYDVKM. This CDR3 spans 14 amino acids.

The V call is TRBV18, the J call TRBJ1-1; TRBD1 might be the D (6 bases). Trimming removed 6 bases from V and 1 base from J, with 9 bases in between. The CDR3 sequence is 13 residues long. Per the germline V gene, CDR1 is KGHSH and CDR2 is LQKENI. CDR3 loop: CASSGGANTEAFF. The DNA of the CDR3 is TGTGCCAGCTCCGGGGGGGCGAACACTGAAGCTTTCTTT. The entire variable domain, with the rest obtained from reference TRBV18 and TRBJ1-1, is as follows: NAGVMQNPRHLVRRRGQEARLRCSPMKGHSHVYWYRQLPEEGLKFMVYLQKENIIDESGMPKERFSAEFPKEGPSILRIQQVVRGDSAAYFCASSGGANTEAFFGQGTRLTVV.

The chain employs TRBV5-1 and TRBJ1-1; a weak D match, TRBD1 (5 bases). Trimming took 4 bases from V and 7 from J, leaving 11 bases between them. CDR1 and CDR2 (germline): SGHRS, YFSETQ. CDR3 length: 12 residues. CDR3 in amino acids: CASSTQGGEAFF. The CDR3 DNA reads TGCGCCAGCAGCACCCAGGGAGGTGAAGCTTTCTTT.

The chain has TRBV21-1 and TRBJ2-1; the table's D call, TRBD1, was not checked against the DNA. TRBV21-1 is a pseudogene segment. CDR3 size: 14 residues. CDR3 residues: CASTPGQGGNEQFF. The CDR3 coding sequence is TGTGCCAGCACACCGGGACAGGGAGGCAATGAGCAGTTCTTC.

The chain combines TRBV6-5 with TRBJ2-2, with TRBD1 matching 10 bases. J was trimmed by 2 bases and V by 6 bases; bases with no gene match: 3. CDR1 is MNHEY and CDR2 is SVGAGI in the germline V gene. CDR3 size: 15 residues. DNA for the CDR3: TGTGCCAGCAGGATGACAGGGGGCAACACCGGGGAGCTGTTTTTT. It specifies CASRMTGGNTGELFF.

This clone showed up just once. DNA for the CDR3: TGTGCCAGTAGTGTGACATTGCCGGACACTGAAGCTTTCTTT. Amino acid sequence: CASSVTLPDTEAFF. The chain recombines TRBV19 with TRBJ1-1, with D hard to call. Germline V gene lookup returns CDR1 LNHDA and CDR2 SQIVND (reference sequence). Trimming stripped 5 bases from V and 3 bases from J, with 13 bases between. The CDR3 is 14 amino acids.

V and J are TRBV5-1 and TRBJ1-1, with TRBD1 identical over 7 bases. The CDR3 contains 12 residues. Germline V gene sequence: CDR1 SGHRS, CDR2 YFSETQ. The V and J ends lost 4 bases and 11 bases, in that order; junction bases with no gene match: 8. CDR3 amino acids: CASSQGGEGAFF. Here the CDR3 DNA reads TGCGCCAGCAGCCAGGGGGGCGAGGGGGCTTTCTTT.

This clone occurred a few times. The J gene is TRBJ2-3, the V gene TRBV2, with 9 positions matching TRBD2. Trimming removed 5 bases from V and 1 base from J; junction bases left unmatched: 13. In germline, CDR1 is SNHLY, CDR2 FYNNEI. The length of the CDR3 is 18 residues. CDR3 sequence (DNA): TGTGCCAGCAGTTACCCTAAGGAGTGGACTAGCGGCACAGATACGCAGTATTTT. Amino acid sequence: CASSYPKEWTSGTDTQYF.

This sequence joins TRBV9 and TRBJ1-2; D unclear. V shed 3 bases and J shed 5 bases, with 14 bases lying between them. Germline-derived CDR1 and CDR2 are SGDLS and YYNGEE. The CDR3 runs 14 residues. CDR3 sequence: CASSDARGPYGYTF. The CDR3 nucleotides read TGTGCCAGCAGCGATGCGCGTGGGCCTTATGGCTACACCTTC.

Remarks on this clone: The same CDR3 arises from other DNA sequences in this sample as well. The rearrangement links TRBV5-4 to TRBJ2-5; 10 bases align to TRBD1. From germline, CDR1 is SGHNT and CDR2 YYREEE (reference sequence). V shed 5 bases, J shed 4 bases, and the junction held 5 bases outside the gene matches. The CDR3 is 14 amino acids. This CDR3 is CASSPGQGGETQYF. As DNA, the CDR3 is TGTGCCAGCAGTCCCGGACAGGGGGGAGAGACCCAGTACTTC.

V gene TRBV25-1 combines with J gene TRBJ2-2; TRBD1 agrees at 9 bases. The CDR3 runs 15 residues. Trimming took 6 bases from V and 2 from J; bases not matched to a gene: 4. The V gene's germline CDR1 is MGHDK and CDR2 SYGVNS. The CDR3 nucleotides read TGTGCCAGCAGGACAGGGGGTAGCAACACCGGGGAGCTGTTTTTT. It yields the protein CASRTGGSNTGELFF.

The V call is TRBV12-3 or TRBV12-4, the J call TRBJ2-1, with a tentative D call TRBD2 (5 bases). The V end was cut by 3 bases, the J end by 5 bases, with 8 bases between. This CDR3 spans 13 amino acids. The CDR3 spells CASSLGSNNEQFF. The DNA of the CDR3 is TGTGCCAGCAGTTTGGGGAGTAACAATGAGCAGTTCTTC.

The chain carries TRBV5-1 and TRBJ1-6, with D possibly TRBD1 on 5 matching bases. The CDR3 loop spans 14 amino acids. V was shortened by 2 bases and J by 5 bases, with 8 bases between the two germline ends. Germline V gives CDR1 SGHRS, CDR2 YFSETQ. DNA for the CDR3: TGCGCCAGCAGCTTCGACAGCAATAATTCACCCCTCCACTTT. Its protein product is CASSFDSNNSPLHF.

CDR3 DNA: TGTGCCAGCAGCTTATTTGCGGCTAATCAGCCCCAGCATTTT. As protein: CASSLFAANQPQHF. V gene TRBV7-2 combines with J gene TRBJ1-5; D gene unclear. Germline CDR1 and CDR2: SGHTA and FQGNSA. Trimming left V 2 bases short and J 4 bases short, with 9 bases between. The CDR3 consists of 14 residues. Supplemented by reference TRBV7-2 and TRBJ1-5, the full variable domain reads GAGVSQSPSNKVTEKGKDVELRCDPISGHTALYWYRQSLGQGLEFLIYFQGNSAPDKSGLPSDRFSAERTGGSVSTLTIQRTQQEDSAVYLCASSLFAANQPQHFGDGTRLSIL.

The gene calls are TRBV3-1 (or the pseudogene TRBV3-2) and TRBJ1-1; no clear D. V was trimmed by 8 bases and J by 11 bases, leaving 24 bases between them. The germline gives CDR1 LGHDT, CDR2 YNNKEL (reference sequence). CDR3 size: 14 residues. CDR3 coding DNA: TGTGCCAGCGGGTACGCCCGAGGGATGGGCGAGGCTTTCTTT. Protein: CASGYARGMGEAFF.

The CDR3 DNA is TGTGCCAGCAGCGTAGGGGCGGGGGGATTCTACAATGAGCAGTTCTTC. As protein: CASSVGAGGFYNEQFF. The chain recombines TRBV9 with TRBJ2-1, with TRBD2 matching 8 bases. V gave up 0 bases and J gave up 3 bases; unmatched junction bases: 5. This CDR3 contains 16 residues. CDR1 is SGDLS and CDR2 is YYNGEE in the germline V gene.

This clone was seen only a few times. The chain employs TRBV4-2 and TRBJ2-1; no definite D call. This CDR3 is built from 18 residues. Trimming cost V 0 bases and J 0 bases, with 15 bases left between them. Germline-derived CDR1 and CDR2 are LGHNA and YNFKEQ. The CDR3 reads CASSQESIAGFSYNEQFF. CDR3 in DNA: TGTGCCAGCAGCCAAGAATCGATAGCCGGGTTCTCCTACAATGAGCAGTTCTTC.

The chain combines TRBV7-6 with TRBJ1-5, with D unresolved. Germline CDR1 SGHVS, CDR2 FNYEAQ. CDR3 length equals 13 residues. The V and J ends lost 1 base and 7 bases respectively, with 8 bases between them. CDR3 coding DNA: TGTGCCAGCAGCTTAGATACGGGGCAGCCCCAGCATTTT. Protein sequence: CASSLDTGQPQHF.

This clone has a handful of counts. J is TRBJ2-7 and V is TRBV5-4; 11 bases map to TRBD2. J gave up 3 bases and V 4 bases, and 3 bases lay outside the gene matches. CDR1 and CDR2 (germline): SGHNT, YYREEE (reference sequence). The CDR3 sequence is 14 residues long. The CDR3 is CASSPTSGDYEQYF. Here the CDR3 DNA reads TGTGCCAGCAGCCCGACTAGCGGGGACTACGAGCAGTACTTC. The full variable domain, with the rest looked up from reference TRBV5-4 and TRBJ2-7, is ETGVTQSPTHLIKTRGQQVTLRCSSQSGHNTVSWYQQALGQGPQFIFQYYREEENGRGNFPPRFSGLQFPNYSSELNVNALELDDSALYLCASSPTSGDYEQYFGPGTRLTVT.